These 16 T cell receptor beta chains were sequenced from one sample in a study of beta chain features in type 1 diabetes. Reverse transcribing all isolated RNA meant expressed TCRB transcripts were sequenced. Some clones are missing from TCRdb's copy, which holds only in-frame ones; the method was immunoSEQ multiplex PCR. The repertoire holds approximately 470,000 clones, with around 30% as singletons. The sample taken for sequencing was naive CD4+ T cells from blood. The receptors shown here come from a young man in good health.

This chain uses TRBV5-1 with TRBJ2-3; perhaps TRBD2 as D (6 bases). The CDR3 contains 16 residues. Trimming took 3 bases from V and 1 from J, leaving 15 bases between them. Germline assignment: CDR1 SGHRS and CDR2 YFSETQ. CDR3 in amino acids: CASSSGLSRGTDTQYF. CDR3 DNA sequence: TGCGCCAGCAGCTCCGGACTAAGCCGGGGCACAGATACGCAGTATTTT.

V gene TRBV11-1 combines with J gene TRBJ2-7, with D possibly matching TRBD2 (5 bases). CDR1 is SGHAT, CDR2 FQDESV, per germline (reference sequence). The CDR3 consists of 14 residues. The V end was cut by 4 bases, the J end by 6 bases, with 16 bases between. CDR3 sequence (DNA): TGTGCCAGCAGCTCCCGACATGGGAGACCCGAGCAGTACTTC. Its translation is CASSSRHGRPEQYF.

The chain employs TRBV10-3 and TRBJ2-3; D gene uncertain. Looked up from germline, CDR1 is ENHRY and CDR2 is SYGVKD. Trimming took off 6 bases at V and 4 bases at J, with 8 bases between the two ends. The CDR3 loop spans 12 amino acids. The CDR3 region has the DNA TGTGCCATCAGAGGTAGTTCAGATACGCAGTATTTT. Encoded protein: CAIRGSSDTQYF.

The chain carries TRBV2 and TRBJ2-2; possibly TRBD1 for D (5 bases). Trimming took off 8 bases at V and 7 bases at J, with 17 bases between the two ends. Germline V gene lookup returns CDR1 SNHLY and CDR2 FYNNEI. There are 14 residues in the CDR3. The CDR3, as DNA: TGTGCCAGCCAGCTTCAGGGCGCCCACGGGGAGCTGTTTTTT. This encodes CASQLQGAHGELFF.

The genes are TRBV4-3 and TRBJ2-6, with D unresolved. V lost 1 base and J lost 2, with 12 bases in between. Germline loops: CDR1 LGHNA, CDR2 YSLEER. This CDR3 is 17 amino acids long. CDR3 loop: CASSQAVLLAGANVLTF. For the CDR3, the DNA is TGCGCCAGCAGCCAAGCGGTCCTTTTGGCTGGGGCCAACGTCCTGACTTTC.

V is TRBV18 and J is TRBJ2-3; 7 bases fit TRBD2. Germline CDR1 and CDR2: KGHSH and LQKENI. V gave up 3 bases and J gave up 10 bases; unmatched junction bases: 7. The CDR3 totals 13 residues. CDR3 amino acids: CASSPDTGLSQYF. The CDR3 DNA sequence: TGTGCCAGCTCACCGGACACGGGACTATCGCAGTATTTT.

The J gene is TRBJ2-7, the V gene TRBV11-2, with D unclear. Germline lookup yields CDR1 SGHAT and CDR2 FQNNGV. This CDR3 is 14 amino acids long. V dropped 5 bases and J dropped 3 bases, with 14 bases sitting between them. The CDR3 is CASSGSQTGYEQYF. The CDR3 DNA sequence: TGTGCCAGCAGCGGTAGCCAAACCGGCTACGAGCAGTACTTC.

This chain joins TRBV29-1 and TRBJ2-5; D is undetermined. Looked up from germline, CDR1 is SQVTM and CDR2 is ANQGSEA. V was trimmed by 4 bases and J by 5 bases, leaving 8 bases between them. The CDR3 loop spans 11 amino acids. The CDR3 DNA sequence: TGCAGCGTTGTTAGATCGGAGACCCAGTACTTC. Amino acid sequence: CSVVRSETQYF.

This chain uses TRBV29-1 with TRBJ2-3; tentatively, D is TRBD1 or TRBD2 (6 bases each). Germline values: CDR1 SQVTM, CDR2 ANQGSEA. Trimming removed 4 bases at V and 3 bases at J, with 17 bases between. The CDR3 has 15 residues. This CDR3 reads CSVGGTQGGTDTQYF. CDR3 DNA: TGCAGCGTTGGAGGGACACAGGGAGGTACAGATACGCAGTATTTT.

The J gene is TRBJ2-6, the V gene TRBV4-2, with 7 nucleotides matching TRBD1. The CDR3 runs to 16 residues. After removal of 4 bases from V and 1 base from J, the junction contained 4 bases not matched to a gene. Per the germline V gene, CDR1 is LGHNA and CDR2 is YNFKEQ. The CDR3 sequence is CASSLGQVSGANVLTF. CDR3 DNA: TGTGCCAGCAGCCTTGGACAGGTATCTGGGGCCAACGTCCTGACTTTC.

This clone was counted between two and nine times. The V gene is TRBV29-1, the J gene TRBJ1-3, with TRBD1 matching 10 bases. CDR3 length equals 13 residues. Losses at the gene ends were 6 bases for V and 4 bases for J; bases not matched to a gene: 3. Germline V gene lookup returns CDR1 SQVTM and CDR2 ANQGSEA. The CDR3 protein is CSVGTGVGNTIYF. CDR3 coding DNA: TGCAGCGTGGGGACAGGGGTCGGAAACACCATATATTTT.

The chain combines TRBV5-6 with TRBJ2-5; D unclear. Per the germline V gene, CDR1 is SGHDT and CDR2 is YYEEEE. This CDR3 contains 14 residues. Trimming left V 3 bases short and J 1 base short, with 10 bases between. This chain's CDR3 is CASSYLWVQETQYF. CDR3 nucleotide sequence: TGTGCCAGCAGCTACCTTTGGGTCCAAGAGACCCAGTACTTC.

This clone appeared a few times. The rearrangement uses TRBV25-1 and TRBJ1-4, with TRBD1 as a possible D gene (6 bases). V gave up 3 bases and J gave up 11 bases, with 16 bases separating them. CDR3 size: 14 residues. CDR1 is MGHDK, CDR2 SYGVNS, per germline. CDR3 protein: CASSDTGLVGKLFF. CDR3 nucleotides: TGTGCCAGCAGTGATACAGGGCTTGTAGGGAAACTGTTTTTT.

This clone has just one count. This chain links TRBV19 with TRBJ2-7, with D maybe TRBD1 (5 bases). The CDR3 is made up of 14 amino acids. V was cut by 1 base and J by 4 bases, with 11 bases left in between. From germline, CDR1 is LNHDA and CDR2 SQIVND (reference sequence). In DNA, the CDR3 is TGTGCCAGTAGTATAGCCACAGGAGTATACGAGCAGTACTTC. It yields the protein CASSIATGVYEQYF.

V and J are TRBV28 and TRBJ1-1; D is possibly TRBD1 (5 bases). Germline assignment: CDR1 MDHEN and CDR2 SYDVKM. The CDR3 has 16 amino acids. With 4 bases removed from V and 4 bases from J, the gap between germline ends came to 19 bases. The DNA of the CDR3 is TGTGCCAGCAGTTCCCCAGGGCAGGACGGTGGCACTGAAGCTTTCTTT. Translated: CASSSPGQDGGTEAFF. The full variable domain, rest sourced from reference TRBV28 and TRBJ1-1, is DVKVTQSSRYLVKRTGEKVFLECVQDMDHENMFWYRQDPGLGLRLIYFSYDVKMKEKGDIPEGYSVSREKKERFSLILESASTNQTSMYLCASSSPGQDGGTEAFFGQGTRLTVV.

This clone has just a few counts. This clone may be a read error of a much larger clone one base away. The chain carries TRBV5-1 and TRBJ2-3; no firm D call. Trimming cost V 2 bases and J 0 bases, with 1 base left between them. This CDR3 is built from 12 residues. Germline V CDR1 and CDR2: SGHRS, YFSETQ. This chain's CDR3 is CASSFSTDTQYF. DNA for the CDR3: TGCGCCAGCAGCTTTAGCACAGATACGCAGTATTTT.